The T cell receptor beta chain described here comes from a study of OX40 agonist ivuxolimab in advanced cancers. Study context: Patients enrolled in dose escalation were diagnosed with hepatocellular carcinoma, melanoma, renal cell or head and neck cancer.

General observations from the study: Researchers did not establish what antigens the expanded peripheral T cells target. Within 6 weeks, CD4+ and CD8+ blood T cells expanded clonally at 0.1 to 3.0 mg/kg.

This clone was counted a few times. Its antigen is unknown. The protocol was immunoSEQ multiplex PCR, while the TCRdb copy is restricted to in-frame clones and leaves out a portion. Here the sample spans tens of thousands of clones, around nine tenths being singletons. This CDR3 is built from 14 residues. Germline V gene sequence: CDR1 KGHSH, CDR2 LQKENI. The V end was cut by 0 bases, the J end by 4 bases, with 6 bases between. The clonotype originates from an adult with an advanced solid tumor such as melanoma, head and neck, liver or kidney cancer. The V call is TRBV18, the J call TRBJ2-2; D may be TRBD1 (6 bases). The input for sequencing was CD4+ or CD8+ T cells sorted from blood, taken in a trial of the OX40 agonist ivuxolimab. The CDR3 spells CASSPPTGTGELFF. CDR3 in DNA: TGTGCCAGCTCACCACCGACAGGCACCGGGGAGCTGTTTTTT.